The rows below give T cell receptor beta chains drawn from one sample of a study of blood T cell repertoires in COVID-19. Profiling relied on immunoSEQ multiplex PCR, and the TCRdb table lists in-frame clones only, not all of them. The data hold roughly 11,000 clones, with 85% to 90% observed a single time. Sequences were obtained from peripheral blood. Source of these receptors: an older woman with active COVID-19. Each CDR3 is given with its conserved first and last residue. D genes are given only for firm matches. Only part of the rows carry a size: once, few, many, or a class if the clone is expanded.

abundance: NA; v_gene: TRBV19; j_gene: TRBJ1-2; d_gene: NA; CDR3nt: TGTGCCAGTAGCCCCTTGAACTATGGCTACACCTTC; CDR3aa: CASSPLNYGYTF
abundance: NA; v_gene: TRBV13; j_gene: TRBJ1-1; d_gene: TRBD1; CDR3nt: TGTGCCAGCAGCCCCCGGACAGGGCTGGTTCTTATGAACACTGAAGCTTTCTTT; CDR3aa: CASSPRTGLVLMNTEAFF
abundance: NA; v_gene: TRBV4-1; j_gene: TRBJ2-7; d_gene: NA; CDR3nt: TGCGCCAGCAGCCCAGGACTTTTTTACGAGCAGTACTTC; CDR3aa: CASSPGLFYEQYF
abundance: NA; v_gene: TRBV19; j_gene: TRBJ2-3; d_gene: TRBD2; CDR3nt: TGTGCCACCAGCGGGGGGGGAGGCACAGATACGCAGTATTTT; CDR3aa: CATSGGGGTDTQYF
abundance: NA; v_gene: TRBV7-8; j_gene: TRBJ2-3; d_gene: NA; CDR3nt: TGTGCCAGCAGCTTAGTGGGACACTACACAGATACGCAGTATTTT; CDR3aa: CASSLVGHYTDTQYF
abundance: NA; v_gene: TRBV5-4; j_gene: TRBJ1-1; d_gene: NA; CDR3nt: TGTGCCAGCAGCTTGGATGGGGAGGAAGCTTTCTTT; CDR3aa: CASSLDGEEAFF
abundance: NA; v_gene: TRBV11-2; j_gene: TRBJ1-6; d_gene: NA; CDR3nt: TGTGCCAGCAGCGGAACAGGGATTGCTTCACCCCTCCACTTT; CDR3aa: CASSGTGIASPLHF
abundance: NA; v_gene: TRBV5-8; j_gene: TRBJ1-1; d_gene: NA; CDR3nt: TGTGCCAGCAGCTCCATACGCGACATCCAAGGTACCACTGAAGCTTTCTTT; CDR3aa: CASSSIRDIQGTTEAFF
abundance: NA; v_gene: TRBV19; j_gene: TRBJ2-1; d_gene: TRBD2; CDR3nt: TGTGCCAGTAGTATAGGAGTCAAGCGGGGGGGCCAGTACAATGAGCAGTTCTTC; CDR3aa: CASSIGVKRGGQYNEQFF
abundance: NA; v_gene: TRBV5-1; j_gene: TRBJ1-3; d_gene: NA; CDR3nt: TGCGCCAGCAGCGCTACAGGGAATGGAAACACCATATATTTT; CDR3aa: CASSATGNGNTIYF
abundance: NA; v_gene: TRBV7-2; j_gene: TRBJ2-5; d_gene: TRBD2; CDR3nt: TGTGCCAGCAGCTTACCCGGACTAGCCGGCAAGTACTTC; CDR3aa: CASSLPGLAGKYF
abundance: NA; v_gene: TRBV7-3; j_gene: TRBJ2-2; d_gene: NA; CDR3nt: TGTGCCAGCAGCTTAAACCCGCAGTCCGCCGGGGAGCTGTTTTTT; CDR3aa: CASSLNPQSAGELFF
abundance: NA; v_gene: TRBV7-9; j_gene: TRBJ2-7; d_gene: NA; CDR3nt: TGTGCCAGCAGGGACAGAACCTACGAGCAGTACTTC; CDR3aa: CASRDRTYEQYF
abundance: NA; v_gene: TRBV10-3; j_gene: TRBJ1-3; d_gene: NA; CDR3nt: TGTGCCATCAGGGAGCCTTTGGGAGTGGATGGAAACACCATATATTTT; CDR3aa: CAIREPLGVDGNTIYF
abundance: NA; v_gene: TRBV6-1; j_gene: TRBJ1-1; d_gene: NA; CDR3nt: TGTGCCAGCAGTGAATTGCCGGAGTTGAACACTGAAGCTTTCTTT; CDR3aa: CASSELPELNTEAFF
abundance: NA; v_gene: TRBV3-1/TRBV3-2; j_gene: TRBJ1-1; d_gene: NA; CDR3nt: TGTGCCAGCAGCCATGGGGCTACCGAGGACTTT; CDR3aa: CASSHGATEDF
abundance: NA; v_gene: TRBV14; j_gene: TRBJ1-2; d_gene: NA; CDR3nt: TGTGCCAGCAGCCAAGCCGGGCGGGACTATGGCTACACCTTC; CDR3aa: CASSQAGRDYGYTF
abundance: NA; v_gene: TRBV2; j_gene: TRBJ1-5; d_gene: NA; CDR3nt: TGTGCCGGGCGACAGGAAGGCAATCAGCCCCAGCATTTT; CDR3aa: CAGRQEGNQPQHF
abundance: NA; v_gene: TRBV13; j_gene: TRBJ2-3; d_gene: TRBD2; CDR3nt: TGTGCCAGCAGCTTAGGGACTAGCGGGGGGTCAGATACGCAGTATTTT; CDR3aa: CASSLGTSGGSDTQYF
abundance: NA; v_gene: TRBV7-3; j_gene: TRBJ2-1; d_gene: TRBD2; CDR3nt: TGTGCCAGCAGCTCGTACGGGACTAGCAATGAGCAGTTCTTC; CDR3aa: CASSSYGTSNEQFF
abundance: NA; v_gene: TRBV2; j_gene: TRBJ2-5; d_gene: TRBD2; CDR3nt: TGTGCCAGCAGTGAAAACGGACTAGACATGGAGACCCAGTACTTC; CDR3aa: CASSENGLDMETQYF
abundance: NA; v_gene: TRBV21-1; j_gene: TRBJ2-4; d_gene: NA; CDR3nt: TGTGCCAGCAGGCGAAGGACTACAGGAACATGGGCCAAAAACATTCAGTACTTC; CDR3aa: CASRRRTTGTWAKNIQYF
abundance: once; v_gene: TRBV11-3; j_gene: TRBJ2-2; d_gene: NA; CDR3nt: TGTGCCAGCAGCCAGGTTCAAAACACCGGGGAGCTGTTTTTT; CDR3aa: CASSQVQNTGELFF
abundance: NA; v_gene: TRBV6-1; j_gene: TRBJ2-5; d_gene: TRBD1; CDR3nt: TGTGCCAGCAGTGAGTTGGACAGGGGTTCTGAGGCCCAGTACTTC; CDR3aa: CASSELDRGSEAQYF
abundance: NA; v_gene: TRBV28; j_gene: TRBJ2-1; d_gene: TRBD2; CDR3nt: TGTGCCAGCAGTTTACGGACTAGCGGGAAGTTAGGTGAGCAGTTCTTC; CDR3aa: CASSLRTSGKLGEQFF
abundance: NA; v_gene: TRBV6-1; j_gene: TRBJ2-5; d_gene: TRBD2; CDR3nt: TGTGCCAGCAGTGATCTAGCGGGGGAGGGGACCCAGTACTTC; CDR3aa: CASSDLAGEGTQYF
abundance: NA; v_gene: TRBV15; j_gene: TRBJ1-4; d_gene: TRBD1; CDR3nt: TGTGCCACCAGCAGAACGACAGGGGCAACTAATGAAAAACTGTTTTTT; CDR3aa: CATSRTTGATNEKLFF
abundance: NA; v_gene: TRBV29-1; j_gene: TRBJ1-1; d_gene: TRBD1; CDR3nt: TGCAGCGTGAAGGACAGGGTGAACACTGAAGCTTTCTTT; CDR3aa: CSVKDRVNTEAFF
abundance: NA; v_gene: TRBV3-1/TRBV3-2; j_gene: TRBJ2-5; d_gene: TRBD2; CDR3nt: TGTGCCAGCAGCCATGTGCTGCGGGGGGGGTCGGAGACCCAGTACTTC; CDR3aa: CASSHVLRGGSETQYF
abundance: NA; v_gene: TRBV2; j_gene: TRBJ2-2; d_gene: NA; CDR3nt: TGTGCCAGCAGTGAAGCAAGCAACACCGGGGAGCTGTTTTTT; CDR3aa: CASSEASNTGELFF
abundance: once; v_gene: TRBV4-1; j_gene: TRBJ2-1; d_gene: NA; CDR3nt: TGCGCCAGCAGCCAACTAGAGAATGAGCAGTTCTTC; CDR3aa: CASSQLENEQFF
abundance: once; v_gene: TRBV4-1; j_gene: TRBJ1-1; d_gene: NA; CDR3nt: TGCGCCAGCAGCCAGACTGGGACAAATCTGAACACTGAAGCTTTCTTT; CDR3aa: CASSQTGTNLNTEAFF
abundance: once; v_gene: TRBV10-3; j_gene: TRBJ1-5; d_gene: TRBD1; CDR3nt: TGTGCCATCAGCTCCGGGACAGGGATCGGGGATTGGGATCAGCCCCAGCATTTT; CDR3aa: CAISSGTGIGDWDQPQHF
abundance: NA; v_gene: TRBV4-1; j_gene: TRBJ2-1; d_gene: TRBD2; CDR3nt: TGCGCCAGCAGCCTAAAATCCGGGGGGGGACTAGCGGGGCTCTGGGGCAATGAGCAGTTCTTC; CDR3aa: CASSLKSGGGLAGLWGNEQFF
abundance: NA; v_gene: TRBV19; j_gene: TRBJ2-5; d_gene: TRBD2; CDR3nt: TGTGCCAGTAGTATGTCTGGATGGGGGGGAACAGAGACCCAGTACTTC; CDR3aa: CASSMSGWGGTETQYF
abundance: NA; v_gene: TRBV28; j_gene: TRBJ2-5; d_gene: NA; CDR3nt: TGTGCCAGCTTGGGCCCCGGTGGGGAGACCCAGTACTTC; CDR3aa: CASLGPGGETQYF
abundance: few; v_gene: TRBV28; j_gene: TRBJ1-1; d_gene: TRBD1; CDR3nt: TGTGCCAGCAGGCTTAAACAGGGGGTGGCTGAAGCTTTCTTT; CDR3aa: CASRLKQGVAEAFF
abundance: NA; v_gene: TRBV18; j_gene: TRBJ2-7; d_gene: TRBD2; CDR3nt: TGTGCCAGCTCAAACGTAGCGGGAGGCTACGAGCAGTACTTC; CDR3aa: CASSNVAGGYEQYF
abundance: NA; v_gene: TRBV3-1/TRBV3-2; j_gene: TRBJ1-1; d_gene: NA; CDR3nt: TGTGCCAGCAGCCAAGCGGACTTGGTCGTGAACACTGAAGCTTTCTTT; CDR3aa: CASSQADLVVNTEAFF
abundance: NA; v_gene: TRBV5-1; j_gene: TRBJ2-7; d_gene: NA; CDR3nt: TGCGCCAGCAGCTTTCTTAACAGGTCCTACGAGCAGTACTTC; CDR3aa: CASSFLNRSYEQYF
abundance: NA; v_gene: TRBV10-2; j_gene: TRBJ1-1; d_gene: NA; CDR3nt: TGCGCCAGCAGTGAACTGAGAACTGAAGCTTTCTTT; CDR3aa: CASSELRTEAFF
abundance: NA; v_gene: TRBV12-3/TRBV12-4; j_gene: TRBJ1-5; d_gene: NA; CDR3nt: TGTGCCAGCAGCCCCACCGAGGGACAGCCCCAGCATTTT; CDR3aa: CASSPTEGQPQHF
abundance: few; v_gene: TRBV9; j_gene: TRBJ1-1; d_gene: TRBD1; CDR3nt: TGTGCCAGCAGCGTAGATACAGGGGGAGGGGTGAACACTGAAGCTTTCTTT; CDR3aa: CASSVDTGGGVNTEAFF
abundance: NA; v_gene: TRBV19; j_gene: TRBJ2-5; d_gene: NA; CDR3nt: TGTGCCAGTAGTATGCAAGGGGGGGGTGAGACCCAGTACTTC; CDR3aa: CASSMQGGGETQYF
abundance: NA; v_gene: TRBV5-1; j_gene: TRBJ2-7; d_gene: NA; CDR3nt: TGCGCCAGCAGCAAAGCAGGGACATTGAGCTCCTACGAGCAGTACTTC; CDR3aa: CASSKAGTLSSYEQYF
abundance: once; v_gene: TRBV18; j_gene: TRBJ2-2; d_gene: NA; CDR3nt: TGTGCCAGCTCACTCGAGCGGGCCCCGGGCGGGGAGCTGTTTTTT; CDR3aa: CASSLERAPGGELFF
abundance: NA; v_gene: TRBV6-1; j_gene: TRBJ1-5; d_gene: NA; CDR3nt: TGTGCCAGCAGTGAAGCGCGACAGCCCCAGCATTTT; CDR3aa: CASSEARQPQHF
abundance: NA; v_gene: TRBV12-1; j_gene: TRBJ2-2; d_gene: NA; CDR3nt: TGTGCCAGCTGCCTAGCGGGAAGGATCGGGGAGCTGTTTTTT; CDR3aa: CASCLAGRIGELFF
abundance: NA; v_gene: TRBV13; j_gene: TRBJ2-1; d_gene: NA; CDR3nt: TGTGCCAGCAGTTACAGGGTGGGTCCTACGGATGAGCAGTTCTTC; CDR3aa: CASSYRVGPTDEQFF
abundance: NA; v_gene: TRBV6-6; j_gene: TRBJ1-4; d_gene: TRBD1; CDR3nt: TGTGCCAGCAGTTATACAGGGGGCCGTAATGAAAAACTGTTTTTT; CDR3aa: CASSYTGGRNEKLFF
abundance: NA; v_gene: TRBV30; j_gene: TRBJ1-1; d_gene: TRBD1; CDR3nt: TGTGCCTGGAGCGGGACAGGGGGTTGGGACACTGAAGCTTTCTTT; CDR3aa: CAWSGTGGWDTEAFF
abundance: NA; v_gene: TRBV12-5; j_gene: TRBJ2-7; d_gene: TRBD1; CDR3nt: TGTGCTAGTGGTTTGGTACGTCAGGACAGGGTTTTTCACGAGCAGTACTTC; CDR3aa: CASGLVRQDRVFHEQYF
abundance: NA; v_gene: TRBV27; j_gene: TRBJ2-1; d_gene: TRBD1; CDR3nt: TGTGCCAGCAGTTCATCCACAGGGGAGAATGAGCAGTTCTTC; CDR3aa: CASSSSTGENEQFF
abundance: NA; v_gene: TRBV7-2; j_gene: TRBJ2-7; d_gene: TRBD2; CDR3nt: TGTGCCAGCAGCCCCCTCGGGGGGGCTGGTACCTACGAGCAGTACTTC; CDR3aa: CASSPLGGAGTYEQYF